These T cell receptor beta chains were read from a single sample in a study of T-cell reconstitution after alpha-beta-depleted transplantation in children. TCRdb reprocessed the PCR reads via MiXCR and lists one record per CDR3 protein. The sample has 490,000 or so distinct CDR3 sequences, roughly an eighth seen once. Sequences were derived from PBMCs from the stem cell graft donor, sampled from the stem cell graft. The receptors derive from a human donor who donated a stem cell graft to a child with combined immunodeficiency. Each CDR3 is given with its conserved first and last residue. D genes are given only for firm matches. Clone size is stated in some rows and not others, as once, few, many or a class when expanded.

abundance	d_gene	j_gene	v_gene	CDR3nt	CDR3aa
NA	TRBD2	TRBJ2-3	TRBV7-9	TGTGCCAGCAGCCCGCCGACTAGCGTAAGCACAGATACGCAGTATTTT	CASSPPTSVSTDTQYF
NA	TRBD1	TRBJ2-5	TRBV2	TGTGCCAGCAGGAGGCCGGGACAGGGGCAAGAGACCCAGTACTTC	CASRRPGQGQETQYF
NA	TRBD2	TRBJ2-1	TRBV7-3	TGTGCCAGCAGCTTAACTGGTAGCGGGGGCCTGGGGAATGAGCAGTTCTTC	CASSLTGSGGLGNEQFF
many	NA	TRBJ2-1	TRBV5-1	TGTGCCAGCAGTTTAGGGGCAGGAGGGTCCTACAATGAGCAGTTCTTC	CASSLGAGGSYNEQFF
NA	NA	TRBJ2-1	TRBV7-9	TGTGCCAGCAGCTTAGCGGTGAACTTAGACTACTACAATGAGCAGTTCTTC	CASSLAVNLDYYNEQFF
few	NA	TRBJ1-2	TRBV12-3/TRBV12-4	TGTGCCAGCAGTGGGGGGCGCAGGGATGGCTACACCTTC	CASSGGRRDGYTF
NA	TRBD2	TRBJ2-7	TRBV6-5	TGTGCCAGCAGTTACCGTAGCGGGAGGTTCGACGAGCAGTACTTC	CASSYRSGRFDEQYF
NA	TRBD2	TRBJ2-7	TRBV4-3	TGCGCCAGCAGCCAAGACGGGGGAGGGCCAGACGAGCAGTACTTC	CASSQDGGGPDEQYF
few	NA	TRBJ2-3	TRBV12-3/TRBV12-4	TGTGCCAGCAGTTTAGCGCTAGGGGGGTCTGCTAGCACAGATACGCAGTATTTT	CASSLALGGSASTDTQYF
few	NA	TRBJ1-2	TRBV24-1	TGTGCCACCAGTTTTGGCCCCCGGGACTATGGCTACACCTTC	CATSFGPRDYGYTF
NA	NA	TRBJ2-1	TRBV4-3	TGCGCCAGCAGCCAAGTTGGGCGGCCTGGGGGTGAGCAGTTCTTC	CASSQVGRPGGEQFF
many	NA	TRBJ2-6	TRBV4-3	TGCGCCAGCAGCCAAGGGCGCATCTCTGGGGCCAACGTCCTGACTTTC	CASSQGRISGANVLTF
many	NA	TRBJ1-5	TRBV7-2	TGTGCCAGCAGCTTTGTTGACAATCAGCCCCAGCATTTT	CASSFVDNQPQHF
once	NA	TRBJ2-7	TRBV11-2	TGTGCCAGCAGCGCGGAATCCACAGGTTCGTACGAGCAGTACTTC	CASSAESTGSYEQYF
many	TRBD2	TRBJ2-3	TRBV6-5	TGTGCCAGCAGTCGGGACTACACAGATACGCAGTATTTT	CASSRDYTDTQYF
NA	NA	TRBJ2-4	TRBV7-8	TGTGCCAGCAGCTTGACTCCGGGCCTGGGGGCAAACATTCAGTACTTC	CASSLTPGLGANIQYF
few	NA	TRBJ2-5	TRBV2	TGTGCCAGCGGGGTGGAGCGGGAGACCCAGTACTTC	CASGVERETQYF
NA	NA	TRBJ2-7	TRBV7-3	TGTGCCAGCAGCCCCACGGGGGGCATGGACGAGCAGTACTTC	CASSPTGGMDEQYF
few	NA	TRBJ2-2	TRBV12-3/TRBV12-4	TGTGCCAGCAGGGAGGATCCCGGGGAGCTGTTTTTT	CASREDPGELFF
NA	TRBD1	TRBJ1-1	TRBV7-6	TGTGCCAGCAGCTCCGGACCCCCACGGGACAGGGGTACAACTGAAGCTTTCTTT	CASSSGPPRDRGTTEAFF
many	NA	TRBJ2-7	TRBV13	TGTGCCAGCAGCCCCAGACTTGCGGCCTACGAGCAGTACTTC	CASSPRLAAYEQYF
few	NA	TRBJ1-1	TRBV27	TGTGCCAGCAGTCCCTACCGGACCACTGAAGCTTTCTTT	CASSPYRTTEAFF
NA	NA	TRBJ2-7	TRBV5-8	TGTGCCAGCAGCTTTCTAGAGAGGAACTACGAGCAGTACTTC	CASSFLERNYEQYF
few	NA	TRBJ1-2	TRBV20-1	TGCAGTGCTAGAGCGTACCCCAGGGTAATTGGCTACACCTTC	CSARAYPRVIGYTF
few	NA	TRBJ1-1	TRBV3-1	TGTGCCAGCAGCCAAGACAAGGGAGGGTGGGCTGAAGCTTTCTTT	CASSQDKGGWAEAFF
many	NA	TRBJ1-4	TRBV15	TGTGCCACCAGCAGAGCGGCCGAGGGGGGTTCTGAAAAACTGTTTTTT	CATSRAAEGGSEKLFF
many	TRBD1	TRBJ2-7	TRBV5-1	TGCGCCAGCAGCCAGCCGGGACAGGGAAACGAGCAGTACTTC	CASSQPGQGNEQYF
NA	TRBD1	TRBJ2-7	TRBV6-5	TGTGCCAGCAGTTACAGGGGCAGGGGGATCGAGCAGTACTTC	CASSYRGRGIEQYF
few	NA	TRBJ2-5	TRBV5-1	TGCGCCAGCAGCTTGGGAAGCGGGCCCCAAGAGACCCAGTACTTC	CASSLGSGPQETQYF
few	NA	TRBJ2-1	TRBV7-2	TGTGCCAGCAGCTTTGGACCTAGCTCCTACAATGAGCAGTTCTTC	CASSFGPSSYNEQFF
many	TRBD2	TRBJ2-3	TRBV3-1	TGTGCCAGCAGCCAAGACATTAGCGGGAACACAGATACGCAGTATTTT	CASSQDISGNTDTQYF